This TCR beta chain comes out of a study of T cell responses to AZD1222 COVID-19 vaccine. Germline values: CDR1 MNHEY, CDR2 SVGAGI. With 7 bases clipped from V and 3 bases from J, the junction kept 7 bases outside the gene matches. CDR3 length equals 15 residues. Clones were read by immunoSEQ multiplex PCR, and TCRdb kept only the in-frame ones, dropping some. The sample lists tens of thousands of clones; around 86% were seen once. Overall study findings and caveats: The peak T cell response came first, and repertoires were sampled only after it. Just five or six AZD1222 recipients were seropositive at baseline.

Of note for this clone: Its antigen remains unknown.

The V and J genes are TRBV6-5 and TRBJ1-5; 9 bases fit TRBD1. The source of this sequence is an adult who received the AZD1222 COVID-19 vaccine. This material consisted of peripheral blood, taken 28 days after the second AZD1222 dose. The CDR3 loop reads CASKTRDRDNQPQHF. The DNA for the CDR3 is TGTGCCAGCAAAACCCGGGACAGGGACAATCAGCCCCAGCATTTT.